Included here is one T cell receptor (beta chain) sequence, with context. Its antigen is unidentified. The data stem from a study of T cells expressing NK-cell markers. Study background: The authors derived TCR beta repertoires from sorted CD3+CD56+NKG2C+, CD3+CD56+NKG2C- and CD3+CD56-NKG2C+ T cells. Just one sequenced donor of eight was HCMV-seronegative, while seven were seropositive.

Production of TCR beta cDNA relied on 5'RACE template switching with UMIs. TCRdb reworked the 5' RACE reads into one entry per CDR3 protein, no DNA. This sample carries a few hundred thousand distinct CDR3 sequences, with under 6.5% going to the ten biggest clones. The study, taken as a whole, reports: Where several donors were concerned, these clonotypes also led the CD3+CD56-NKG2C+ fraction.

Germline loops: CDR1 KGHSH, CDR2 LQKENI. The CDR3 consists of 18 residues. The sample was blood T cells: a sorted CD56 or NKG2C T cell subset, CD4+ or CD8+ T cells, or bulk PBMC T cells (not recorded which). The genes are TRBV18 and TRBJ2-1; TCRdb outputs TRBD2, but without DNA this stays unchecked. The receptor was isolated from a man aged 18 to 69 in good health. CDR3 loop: CASSTRTSGGTNYNEQFF. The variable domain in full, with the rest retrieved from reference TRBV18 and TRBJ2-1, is NAGVMQNPRHLVRRRGQEARLRCSPMKGHSHVYWYRQLPEEGLKFMVYLQKENIIDESGMPKERFSAEFPKEGPSILRIQQVVRGDSAAYFCASSTRTSGGTNYNEQFFGPGTRLTVL.